The entry below describes one T cell receptor (beta chain). The entry originates in a study of regulatory T cells in long-lasting Graves disease. Trimming pared 0 bases from V and 0 bases from J, leaving 22 bases between. CDR3 length: 19 residues. Germline values: CDR1 SGHRS, CDR2 YFSETQ. Sample time point: newly diagnosed GD, antithyroid drugs for less than 3 months. Extracted RNA from PBMCs served as the source of the TCR library. Staff drew around 8.6 milliliters of peripheral blood into EDTA tubes. CDR3 regions were amplified by Arm-PCR using iRepertoire HTBI primers to build TCR beta libraries. In TCRdb, the multiplex PCR reads were re-called with MiXCR into one record per CDR3 protein. The sample contains 440,000 or so distinct CDR3 sequences, 16% of which appear only once. These data were also reused for a study on T cells in Graves' hyperthyroidism and ophthalmopathy.

This material consisted of peripheral blood mononuclear cells (PBMCs), taken at new diagnosis, from a patient treated with antithyroid drugs. The TCR was taken from a woman aged 25 to 39 with Graves disease. The chain recombines TRBV5-1 with TRBJ2-7, with D unresolved. The CDR3 sequence: CASSLEAGIVRPGSYEQYF. In DNA form, the CDR3 reads TGCGCCAGCAGCTTGGAAGCCGGAATAGTCCGTCCTGGCTCCTACGAGCAGTACTTC.